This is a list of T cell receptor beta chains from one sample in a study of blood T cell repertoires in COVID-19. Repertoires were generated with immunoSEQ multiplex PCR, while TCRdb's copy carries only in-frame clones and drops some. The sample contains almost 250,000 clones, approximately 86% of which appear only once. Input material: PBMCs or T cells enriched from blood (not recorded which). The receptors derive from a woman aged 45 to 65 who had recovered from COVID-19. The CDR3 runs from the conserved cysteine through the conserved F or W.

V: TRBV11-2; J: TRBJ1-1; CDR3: CASSLVFSPGVNTEAFF
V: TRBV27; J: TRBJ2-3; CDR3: CASSFGVGTDTQYF
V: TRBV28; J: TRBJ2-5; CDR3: CASSLLREGYQETQYF
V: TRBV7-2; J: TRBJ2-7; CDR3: CASSSGAVSYEQYF
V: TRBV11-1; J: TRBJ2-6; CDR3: CASSWTGTAGANVLTF
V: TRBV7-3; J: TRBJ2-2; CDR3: CASSQKTGAGELFF
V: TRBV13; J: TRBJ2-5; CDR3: CASSWVLAGVETQYF
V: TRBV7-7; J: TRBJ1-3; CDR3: CASSLAQGSGNTIYF
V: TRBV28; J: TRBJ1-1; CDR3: CASSRSSTGSTEAFF
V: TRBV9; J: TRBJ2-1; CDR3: CASSAEGELDNEQFF
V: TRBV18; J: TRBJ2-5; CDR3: CASSPPLAEQETQYF
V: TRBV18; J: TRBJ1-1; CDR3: CASSEGQTNEAFF
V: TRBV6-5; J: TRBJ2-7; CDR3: CASSRGTGSSYEQYF
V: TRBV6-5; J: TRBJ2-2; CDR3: CASSNRGQNTGELFF
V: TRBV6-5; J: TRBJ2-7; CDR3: CASTKRTGPYEQYF
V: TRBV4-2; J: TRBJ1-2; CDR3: CASSQTGQGLYGYTF
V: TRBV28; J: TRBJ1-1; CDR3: CASSRNGQGLNTEAFF
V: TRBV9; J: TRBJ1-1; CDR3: CASSVPPCVNTEAFF
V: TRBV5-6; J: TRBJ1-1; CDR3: CASSLESRGRGTEAFF
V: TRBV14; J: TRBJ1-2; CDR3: CASSQWTGMDGYTF
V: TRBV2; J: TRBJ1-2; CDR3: CASRAGRAGRGYTF
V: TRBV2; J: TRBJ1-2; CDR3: CASRLRQGSLYGYTF
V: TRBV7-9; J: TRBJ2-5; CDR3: CASSREAGIGETQYF
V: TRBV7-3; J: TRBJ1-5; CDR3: CASSSEAIQPQHF
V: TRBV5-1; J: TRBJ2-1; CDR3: CASSLADRYNEQFF
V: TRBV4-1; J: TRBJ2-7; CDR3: CASSQVVSIYEQYF
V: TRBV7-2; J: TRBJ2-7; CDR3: CASSRYWTGGQEQYF
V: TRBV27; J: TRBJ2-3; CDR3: CASSYDRGTDTQYF
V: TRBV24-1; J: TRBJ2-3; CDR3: CATSQYTTDTQYF
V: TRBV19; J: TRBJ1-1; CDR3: CASSGRDREAFF
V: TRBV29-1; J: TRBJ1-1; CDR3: CSVTGGYTEAFF
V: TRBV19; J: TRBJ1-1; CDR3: CASSLRERTDVNTEAFF
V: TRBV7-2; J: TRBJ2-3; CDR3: CASSLAASRTDTQYF
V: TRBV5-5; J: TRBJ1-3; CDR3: CASSFRQGGSGNTIYF
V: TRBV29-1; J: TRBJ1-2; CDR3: CSAGTGGNYGYTF
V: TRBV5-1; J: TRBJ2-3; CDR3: CASSPAGESTDTQYF
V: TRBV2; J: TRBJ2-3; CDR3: CASSVDGRAGGAAQYF
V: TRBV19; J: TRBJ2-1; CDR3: CASSKTGYNEQFF
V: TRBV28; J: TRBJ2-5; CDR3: CASSGGLNQETQYF
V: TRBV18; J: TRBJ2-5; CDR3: CASSSFAGGRETQYF
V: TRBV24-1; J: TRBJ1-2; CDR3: CATRPGQGARGYTF
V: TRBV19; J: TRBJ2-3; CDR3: CASNGGRDRVKDTQYF
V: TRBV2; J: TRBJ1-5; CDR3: CASGRGTEPQHF
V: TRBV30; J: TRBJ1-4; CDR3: CAWSVQGDSEKLFF
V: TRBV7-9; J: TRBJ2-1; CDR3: CASSLLGLAGETEQFF
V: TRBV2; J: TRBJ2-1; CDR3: CASSVWREKFF
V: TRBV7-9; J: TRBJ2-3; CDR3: CASSPGQRVVIDTQYF
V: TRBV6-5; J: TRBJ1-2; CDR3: CASSLSQGWYGYTF
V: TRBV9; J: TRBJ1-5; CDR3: CASSADRNNQPQHF
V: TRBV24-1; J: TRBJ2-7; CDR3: CATSDQDPTSGGFSYEQYF
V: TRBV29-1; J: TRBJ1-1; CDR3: CSVVGQANTEAFF
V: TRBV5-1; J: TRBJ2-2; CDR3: CASSGLVTGELFF
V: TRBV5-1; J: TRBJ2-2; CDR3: CASSPRRDSYTGELFF
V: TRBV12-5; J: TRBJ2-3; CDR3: CASGPLSGRGTDTQYF
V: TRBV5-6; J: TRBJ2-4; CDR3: CASSSIRSWSKNIQYF
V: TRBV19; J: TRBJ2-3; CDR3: CASSKWPGQGPDTQYF
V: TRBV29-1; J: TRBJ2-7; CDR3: CSGAGGIGYEQYF
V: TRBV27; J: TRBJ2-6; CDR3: CASSTDGGSGANVLTF
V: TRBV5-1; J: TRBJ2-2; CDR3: CASSLGGDTGELFF